The entry below describes one T cell receptor beta chain. The antigen this receptor binds is unknown. Base qualities are not recorded, but no much larger clone differs from it by a single base. The source of the sample is a study of cytomegalovirus exposure and HLA in healthy donors (dated by TCRdb to about 2017). For context, the study as a whole: A later analysis indicated that the roughly 120 validation repertoires were generated on the platform also employed for the 666 repertoires of the first cohort. The study was designed to test whether signatures of past pathogen exposure could be identified by cataloging public T cell receptors. A separate validation cohort of some 130 different subjects was used in addition to the roughly 670-subject first cohort. High-throughput TCR immunosequencing, statistical association of individual TCRs with disease status, and machine learning were combined to predict cytomegalovirus infection status. The research as a whole found: The classifier was reported to diagnose cytomegalovirus status with high specificity and sensitivity in both the original cohort and the validation cohort. In the study, some 180 TCR beta chains were listed as associated with cytomegalovirus. In a later analysis, TCRs clustered in the first cohort were found to also tend to co-occur in the 120 or so validation repertoires, with 85% to 95% of cluster scores above 0. The validation cohort had no HLA typing available for a later analysis, so co-occurrence within that cohort was assessed over all 120 or so repertoires. A few of the identified cytomegalovirus-associated TCR beta chains were confirmed in vitro to be specific for cytomegalovirus antigens. Most TCR sequences were observed very rarely across donors, whereas some public TCRs were present in many individuals. According to the authors, the approach could potentially be generalized to other disease states and immunological phenotypes.

From the germline V gene, CDR1 is MDHEN and CDR2 is SYDVKM. The CDR3 measures 12 amino acids from cysteine to phenylalanine. The DNA shown is the 36-base CDR3, in frame from base 1. V and J are truncated by 5 bases and 5 bases respectively, leaving an intervening sequence of 9 bases. Donors formed part of the validation cohort, which comprised 95 to 150 subjects and was distinct from the first cohort of several hundred subjects. Library preparation was by the immunoSEQ multiplex PCR assay. The authors processed their data as follows. A statistical classification framework was built to diagnose cytomegalovirus status from the catalog of TCR beta chain sequences. The immuneACCESS repertoire file appears here via TCRdb, limited to in-frame rearrangements. These files lack a portion of the clones; in checked studies, under half of the deficit traces to unresolved V genes, and the cause of the others is not known. V and J calls and clone size are as listed in that table; D and trimming were resolved from the DNA. The sample records 150,000 or so clones, 75% to 90% of which are singletons. The ten top clones hold 6.2% of the sample.

The rearranged segments are TRBV28 and TRBJ1-2, and perhaps TRBD1 as D gene, on 6 matching bases. The sequence derives from a woman aged 25 to 39 in good health and CMV-seropositive. Sequences were obtained from PBMCs. The CDR3 has the sequence CASSPGQYGYTF. The DNA is TGTGCCAGCAGTCCTGGACAGTATGGCTACACCTTC.